This record looks at one T cell receptor beta chain sequence and its context. The data stem from a study of blood T cell repertoires in COVID-19. V lost 2 bases and J 8 bases, leaving 15 bases between the germline ends. Germline values: CDR1 GTSNPN, CDR2 SVGIG (reference sequence). The CDR3 is made up of 13 amino acids. Generated by immunoSEQ multiplex PCR, the TCRdb table keeps only in-frame clones and is missing some. The table records hundreds of thousands of clones, about nine tenths of them present only once. The sample consisted of peripheral blood. The rearrangement links TRBV30 to TRBJ1-2; tentative D call: TRBD1 (5 bases). This clonotype was obtained from a woman in her twenties or thirties with COVID-19, enrolled during active disease. The CDR3 here is CAWSRDGGKGYTF. CDR3 sequence (DNA): TGTGCCTGGAGTCGAGATGGGGGGAAAGGCTACACCTTC. Full variable domain (missing parts from reference TRBV30 and TRBJ1-2): SQTIHQWPATLVQPVGSPLSLECTVEGTSNPNLYWYRQAAGRGLQLLFYSVGIGQISSEVPQNLSASRPQDRQFILSSKKLLLSDSGFYLCAWSRDGGKGYTFGSGTRLTVV.